This T cell receptor (beta chain) was observed in a study of T-cell memory formation after mild COVID-19. V dropped 0 bases and J dropped 1; count of bases not matched to a gene: 0. The germline V gene encodes CDR1 MNHNY and CDR2 SVGAGI (reference sequence). The CDR3 has 15 residues. Study-level points and caveats: Clones shrinking between day 15 and 85 showed a balanced CD4/CD8 split, and those that grew later tilted toward CD4+. CD4+ clones that contracted lay mainly in CM and EM; CD8+ ones lay in EMRA.

TCRdb re-called the 5' RACE reads with MiXCR, one entry per CDR3 protein. Altogether a few hundred thousand distinct CDR3 sequences are present, less than 20% being singletons, with the ten largest covering roughly 21%. On this clonotype itself: Its antigen is undetermined.

The J gene is TRBJ1-1, the V gene TRBV6-6; 9 bases line up with TRBD1. The sample taken for sequencing was PBMCs or a T cell subset sorted from them (not recorded which). This sequence originates from a man younger than 30 who had mild COVID-19 (a few samples of this study predate the infection). Cell type and time point are not known. CDR3 amino acids: CASSYSDRGNTEAFF. DNA for the CDR3: TGTGCCAGCAGTTACTCGGACAGGGGGAACACTGAAGCTTTCTTT.